The 15 T cell receptor beta chains listed next were all sequenced from one sample in a study of beta chain features in type 1 diabetes. Findings of the study overall: In every one of the four CD4+ subsets, TCRB CDR3s were moderately but significantly shorter in Type 1 diabetes patients.

Their specific antigens are unknown. Expressed TCRB transcripts were sequenced after all isolated RNA was converted to cDNA. TCRdb's copy holds only in-frame clones and misses some; the assay was immunoSEQ multiplex PCR. Among about 740,000 clones listed, 13% were seen once. What was sequenced was naive CD4+ T cells from blood. The receptors stem from a man between 18 and 29 years old with type 1 diabetes.

In its sample, this clone was seen a few times. This sequence joins TRBV19 and TRBJ1-5, with TRBD1 matching 10 bases. Germline V gives CDR1 LNHDA, CDR2 SQIVND (reference sequence). V trimming: 4 bases; J trimming: 4 bases; junction bases outside the gene matches: 7. The CDR3 runs 16 residues. CDR3 sequence (DNA): TGTGCCAGTAGTACCTGGCCGGGACAGGGGAATCAGCCCCAGCATTTT. It yields the protein CASSTWPGQGNQPQHF.

The rearrangement joins TRBV18 to TRBJ2-3; the match to TRBD2 covers 10 bases. The V gene's germline CDR1 is KGHSH and CDR2 LQKENI. After removal of 4 bases from V and 2 bases from J, the junction contained 3 bases not matched to a gene. This CDR3 has 15 amino acids. The DNA for the CDR3 is TGTGCCAGCTCACGGACTAGCGGAGACACAGATACGCAGTATTTT. Encoded protein: CASSRTSGDTDTQYF.

The chain links TRBV4-1 to TRBJ2-1; 9 bases fit TRBD2. This CDR3 is 15 amino acids long. Germline values: CDR1 MGHRA, CDR2 YSYEKL. With 0 bases clipped from V and 9 bases from J, the junction kept 6 bases outside the gene matches. Here the CDR3 reads CASSQEGLAGSEQFF. The DNA of the CDR3 is TGCGCCAGCAGCCAAGAGGGCCTAGCGGGGAGTGAGCAGTTCTTC.

This clone was seen a few times. The chain combines TRBV7-9 with TRBJ2-3; the match to TRBD2 covers 8 bases. Trimming removed 8 bases from V and 5 bases from J; junction bases left unmatched: 15. The CDR3 consists of 16 residues. The germline gives CDR1 SEHNR, CDR2 FQNEAQ (reference sequence). The CDR3 DNA follows: TGTGCCAGCCCCCCCGGGAGCGGGGGAAAGAAAGATACGCAGTATTTT. It yields the protein CASPPGSGGKKDTQYF. Based on the CDR3 plus reference TRBV7-9 and TRBJ2-3, the full variable domain is DTGVSQNPRHKITKRGQNVTFRCDPISEHNRLYWYRQTLGQGPEFLTYFQNEAQLEKSRLLSDRFSAERPKGSFSTLEIQRTEQGDSAMYLCASPPGSGGKKDTQYFGPGTRLTVL.

This clone was detected a few times. The CDR3 DNA reads TGCGCCAGCAGCCAACCCAGCGCCGAGCAGTTCTTC. It is translated as CASSQPSAEQFF. The chain links TRBV4-1 to TRBJ2-1; no reliable D call. The CDR3 runs 12 residues. V was shortened by 2 bases and J by 10 bases, with 9 bases between the two germline ends. The V gene's germline CDR1 is MGHRA and CDR2 YSYEKL.

Only a few counts were recorded for this clone. V gene TRBV5-6 combines with J gene TRBJ2-5, with D possibly matching TRBD2 (5 bases). Germline V gene data show CDR1 as SGHDT and CDR2 as YYEEEE. With 2 bases removed from V and 1 base from J, the gap between germline ends came to 9 bases. The CDR3 is made up of 14 amino acids. The CDR3 spells CASSFTGSQETQYF. CDR3 bases: TGTGCCAGCAGCTTCACGGGATCCCAAGAGACCCAGTACTTC.

The genes are TRBV7-6 and TRBJ2-2; 8 nucleotides agree with TRBD1. The ends lost 5 bases at V and 4 bases at J; junction bases unmatched: 3. Germline V CDR1 and CDR2: SGHVS, FNYEAQ. CDR3 length equals 14 residues. The CDR3 loop reads CASSIGTGTGELFF. As DNA, the CDR3 is TGTGCCAGCAGCATCGGGACAGGCACCGGGGAGCTGTTTTTT.

This clone was observed a handful of times. The chain employs TRBV5-1 and TRBJ1-1, with D maybe TRBD1 (5 bases). V was cut by 5 bases and J by 0 bases, with 11 bases left in between. CDR3 length: 14 amino acids. The germline V gene has CDR1 SGHRS and CDR2 YFSETQ. The CDR3 spells CASSWTSMNTEAFF. CDR3 DNA sequence: TGCGCCAGCAGTTGGACATCCATGAACACTGAAGCTTTCTTT.

This clone showed up just a few times. The CDR3 reads CAISGGIDRHQPQHF. CDR3 in DNA: TGTGCCATCAGTGGCGGTATAGACAGGCATCAGCCCCAGCATTTT. The chain has TRBV10-3 and TRBJ1-5, with D tentatively TRBD1 (6 bases). Germline CDR1 is ENHRY and CDR2 is SYGVKD. Trimming removed 4 bases from V and 5 bases from J, with 15 bases in between. The CDR3 is made up of 15 amino acids.

Details on this clone: Additional DNA sequences in this sample encode the identical CDR3. This chain uses TRBV6-5 with TRBJ2-7, with D possibly matching TRBD2 (5 bases). The germline gives CDR1 MNHEY, CDR2 SVGAGI. The CDR3 totals 12 residues. Trimming removed 6 bases at V and 3 bases at J, with 9 bases between. In DNA form, the CDR3 reads TGTGCCAGCAGCCTACGGGGCTACGAGCAGTACTTC. Its protein is CASSLRGYEQYF.

This chain connects TRBV30 to TRBJ1-5; D might be TRBD1 (5 bases). Germline V gene sequence: CDR1 GTSNPN, CDR2 SVGIG (reference sequence). Trimming removed 0 bases from V and 5 bases from J, with 14 bases in between. CDR3 length: 15 residues. The CDR3 is CAWSVLGAGHQPQHF. As DNA, the CDR3 is TGTGCCTGGAGTGTACTCGGGGCAGGACATCAGCCCCAGCATTTT.

This clone showed up just a few times. V usage is TRBV18 and J usage is TRBJ2-5; TRBD1 might be the D (5 bases). Trimming took off 0 bases at V and 2 bases at J, with 10 bases between the two ends. This CDR3 spans 15 amino acids. Germline CDR1 is KGHSH and CDR2 is LQKENI. CDR3: CASSPPSRVQETQYF. The CDR3 DNA follows: TGTGCCAGCTCACCACCTTCCAGGGTGCAAGAGACCCAGTACTTC.

This chain joins TRBV21-1 and TRBJ2-7; the D call TRBD1 from the table was never checked on the DNA. TRBV21-1 is a known pseudogene. CDR3 length: 15 residues. In DNA form, the CDR3 reads TGTGCCAGCAGCAGGCGGGACAGGGGCTCCTACGAGCAGTACTTC. As protein: CASSRRDRGSYEQYF.

The rearrangement links TRBV7-9 to TRBJ1-2; D gene ambiguous. CDR3 length: 14 residues. From germline, CDR1 is SEHNR and CDR2 FQNEAQ (reference sequence). V was clipped by 1 base and J by 0 bases, with 6 bases between them. This CDR3 reads CASSLVLSNYGYTF. DNA for the CDR3: TGTGCCAGCAGCTTAGTACTCTCTAACTATGGCTACACCTTC. Based on the CDR3 plus reference TRBV7-9 and TRBJ1-2, the full variable domain is DTGVSQNPRHKITKRGQNVTFRCDPISEHNRLYWYRQTLGQGPEFLTYFQNEAQLEKSRLLSDRFSAERPKGSFSTLEIQRTEQGDSAMYLCASSLVLSNYGYTFGSGTRLTVV.

This chain joins TRBV30 and TRBJ2-7, with 9 bases that match TRBD1. V shed 3 bases, J shed 2 bases, and the junction held 8 bases outside the gene matches. The V gene's germline CDR1 is GTSNPN and CDR2 SVGIG (reference sequence). The CDR3 has 15 amino acids. CDR3 protein: CAWRGTGFRAYEQYF. The CDR3 DNA is TGTGCCTGGAGGGGGACAGGGTTTAGGGCCTACGAGCAGTACTTC.